This TCR beta chain was profiled in a study of blood T cell repertoires in COVID-19. Authors' analysis steps: Amplification of reference gene primers was used by the study to estimate nucleated cell counts. Measured with immunoSEQ multiplex PCR; TCRdb has only the in-frame clones, and not every one. V, J and clone size reflect that table, while D and trimming were determined from the DNA. Found here are approximately 200,000 clones, roughly four fifths of them singletons; the top ten hold 4.5% to 6.5%. This clone occurred a few times. Sequences were obtained from peripheral blood. The receptor comes from a woman aged 25 to 39 with acute or convalescent COVID-19.

The CDR3 protein is CASSQYSRQTRGYTF. The CDR3 nucleotides are TGTGCCAGCAGCCAATACAGCCGTCAGACCCGGGGCTACACCTTC. The chain couples TRBV7-3 to TRBJ1-2; D is undetermined. V was pared by 5 bases and J by 8 bases, with 21 bases between. The CDR3 has 15 residues. The germline gives CDR1 SGHTA, CDR2 FQGTGA.